Detailed here is one T cell receptor (beta chain). The clone's antigen remains unknown. Base quality data are lacking; no much larger clone is found one base away. The data derive from a study of shared clonotypes between healthy human individuals (dated by TCRdb to the early 2020s). With regard to the full study: A few men and a couple of women, aged 18 to 49 years, made up the cohort. Blood TCR repertoires of a handful of healthy adults were deeply sequenced to estimate repertoire size and the extent of clonotype sharing between individuals. Different laboratories and diverse techniques were used to prepare libraries and sequence TCR repertoires, to increase sequencing depth and limit assay-specific biases. Each donor's leukapheresis produced roughly between about 0.85 and 10 billion PBMCs.

V is cut back by 5 bases and J by 9 bases, with 10 bases in the junction unmatched. Spanning cysteine to phenylalanine, the CDR3 consists of 15 amino acids. Only CDR3 DNA remains: 45 bases, in frame from the first base. CDR1 and CDR2 were assigned from the germline V gene (reference sequence) as LNHDA and SQIVND. Summary of the overall study and its limitations: Because the study included a small number of donors, the genetic and exposure-history diversity represented was limited. Based on pairwise subsampling, the degree of clonotype sharing among donors was expected to be affected by sequencing depth. Only blood was sampled, and tissue TCR repertoires likely differ from those in blood.

The donors were healthy, HIV-negative adults with no recently reported acute infections or vaccinations. Every donor was a Caucasian adult residing in Nashville, Tennessee, USA. For unsorted samples, about 90 million PBMCs were counted and genomic DNA was extracted with the QIAamp DNA Blood Mini kit. After blood collection by leukapheresis, PBMCs were isolated using Ficoll-Histopaque density gradient centrifugation and then cryopreserved in the vapor phase of liquid nitrogen. Using the deep immunoSEQ assay, multiplex PCR amplified TCR CDR3 regions from genomic DNA. Genomic DNA extracted from each cell subset was distributed evenly over all wells of several immunoSEQ 96-well plates, and each plate served as one replicate. Each replicate PCR for unsorted PBMC received approximately 0.3 ug genomic DNA, equal to around 30,000 T cell genomes. Ten immunoSEQ deep assay plates were used to sequence unsorted PBMC genomic DNA. The purified libraries were quantified using a Qubit 3.0 fluorometer, sized with a Bioanalyzer 2100, and then quantified again using the KAPA Library Quantification kit. Every immunoSEQ 96-well plate was sequenced on a dedicated single-read 150-cycle Illumina NextSeq 550 flow cell. Regarding the original processing steps: Because the immunoSEQ output included only junctional sequences and no quality scores, the filtering could not be the same as the filtering used for full-length reads. To assign V/J genes and CDR3, sequences were annotated using PyIR, a Python wrapper for IgBLAST v1.9, with IMGT germline references. Reads were filtered out if the reads had weak V/J assignments (E-value above 1e-6), no CDR3, stop codons, out-of-frame junctions, or ambiguous translated residues. V3J clonotypes were defined as sequences sharing an identical inferred V gene, J gene, and CDR3 amino acid sequence. To compute the percentage overlap between repertoires, the number of shared unique clonotypes was divided by the size of the smaller repertoire. RTK rarefaction, the Chao1 estimator, and Recon v2.1 estimates of unobserved clonotypes were used to assess repertoire richness. As stored in TCRdb, this immuneACCESS dataset retains in-frame rearrangements with V and J assigned. A fraction of the clones does not appear; measured against another copy, unresolved V genes explain less than half of the discrepancy, and the remainder lacks a known reason. That table is the source of V, J and clone size, and D and trimming were worked out from the DNA. The sample records fewer than 600,000 clones, 70% to 80% of which are singletons. Under 15% of the sample goes to the ten largest clones.

Recombination joined TRBV19 with TRBJ2-1; 10 bases in between match TRBD2. The clonotype comes from a woman aged 40 to 49 in good health. Some clones in this sample may be carry-over from other donors' samples. Sequencing input: PBMCs. The CDR3 protein is CASSPPSGRWGEQFF. The nucleotide sequence reads as follows: TGTGCCAGTAGTCCCCCTAGCGGGAGATGGGGTGAGCAGTTCTTC.